The present TCR beta chain was sequenced within a study of CXCR4 blockade with PD-1 therapy in pancreatic cancer. The archived tumor blocks came from patients without neoadjuvant therapy before resection. Broader study findings: Frequent tumor clones were encoded by many distinct rearrangements, suggesting shared antigens.

As for this clone: What it recognizes is unknown.

Using immunoSEQ multiplex PCR, the repertoire was profiled, and TCRdb retains in-frame clones only, with some absent. Of 3,500 or so clones listed, 50% are singletons. CDR1 and CDR2 (germline): SGHRS, YFSETQ. The ends were cut back, 3 bases at V and 1 base at J, with 11 bases in the middle. The CDR3 loop spans 15 amino acids. The V and J genes are TRBV5-1 and TRBJ2-1, with D uncertain. Sequences were obtained from tumor tissue. The clonotype originates from a human donor with pancreatic ductal adenocarcinoma. The CDR3 nucleotides are TGCGCCAGCAGCTACCGCCAAGGTTCCTACAATGAGCAGTTCTTC. Its translation is CASSYRQGSYNEQFF. The full variable domain, completed using reference TRBV5-1 and TRBJ2-1, is KAGVTQTPRYLIKTRGQQVTLSCSPISGHRSVSWYQQTPGQGLQFLFEYFSETQRNKGNFPGRFSGRQFSNSRSEMNVSTLELGDSALYLCASSYRQGSYNEQFFGPGTRLTVL.